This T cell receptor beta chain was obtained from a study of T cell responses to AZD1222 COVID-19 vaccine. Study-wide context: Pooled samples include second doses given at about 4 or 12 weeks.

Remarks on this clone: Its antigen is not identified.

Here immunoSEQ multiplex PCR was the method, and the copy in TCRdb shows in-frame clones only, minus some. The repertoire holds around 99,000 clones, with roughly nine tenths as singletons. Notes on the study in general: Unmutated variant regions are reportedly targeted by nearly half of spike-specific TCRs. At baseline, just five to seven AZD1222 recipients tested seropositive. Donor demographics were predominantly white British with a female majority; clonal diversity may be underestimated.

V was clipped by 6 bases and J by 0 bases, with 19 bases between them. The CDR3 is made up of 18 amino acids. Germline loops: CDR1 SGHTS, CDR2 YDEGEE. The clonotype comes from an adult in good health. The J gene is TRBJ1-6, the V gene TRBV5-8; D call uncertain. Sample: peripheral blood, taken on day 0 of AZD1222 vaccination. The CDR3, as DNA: TGTGCCAGCATCCCCAGACGGACCCATCGCTCCTATAATTCACCCCTCCACTTT. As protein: CASIPRRTHRSYNSPLHF.